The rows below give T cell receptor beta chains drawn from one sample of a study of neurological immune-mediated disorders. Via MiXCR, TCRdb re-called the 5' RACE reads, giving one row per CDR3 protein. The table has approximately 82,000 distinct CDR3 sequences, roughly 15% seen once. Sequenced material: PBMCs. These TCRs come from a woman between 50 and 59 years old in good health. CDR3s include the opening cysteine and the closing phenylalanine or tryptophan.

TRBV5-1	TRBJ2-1	CASSWGLFSNNEQFF
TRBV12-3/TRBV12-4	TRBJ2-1	CASTSGVDNEQFF
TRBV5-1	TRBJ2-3	CASSLVDTQYF
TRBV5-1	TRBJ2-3	CASRPQGTATSDTQYF
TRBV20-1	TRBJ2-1	CSARDPRQDPNEQFF
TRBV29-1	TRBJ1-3	CSVVQGNSGNTIYF
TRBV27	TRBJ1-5	CASSPDRGDSNQPQHF
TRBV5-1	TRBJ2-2	CASSPGLAGEFTGELFF
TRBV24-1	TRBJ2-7	CATSDLQGYEQYF
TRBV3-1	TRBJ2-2	CASSQDSLRTLNTGELFF
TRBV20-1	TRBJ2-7	CSTPRSSSYEQYF
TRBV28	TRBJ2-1	CASSSPGTSGDNEQFF
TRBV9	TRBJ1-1	CASSVDLSGRHAFF
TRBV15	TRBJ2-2	CTTSRNQGARWGPVF
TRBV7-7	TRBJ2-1	CASSQGGQVNNEQFF
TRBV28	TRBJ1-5	CASSWGHGNHPQHF
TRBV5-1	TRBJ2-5	CASSASSGRARETQYF
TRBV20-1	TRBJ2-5	CSARDFRGDQETQYF
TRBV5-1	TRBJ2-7	CASSLRTGEIYEQYF
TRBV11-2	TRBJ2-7	CASSRNYEQYF
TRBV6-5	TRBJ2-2	CASSYFSRGSGELFF
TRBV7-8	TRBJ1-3	CASSLVAGSGNTIYF
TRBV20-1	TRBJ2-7	CSAPRQGYYEQYF
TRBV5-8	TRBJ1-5	CASSLAQTAYSNQPQHF
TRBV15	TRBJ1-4	CATSRDEKLFF
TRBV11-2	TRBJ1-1	CASSLQGVGTEAFF
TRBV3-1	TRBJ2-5	CASSPGTGGAETQYF
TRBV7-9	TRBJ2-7	CASSLLTYEQYF
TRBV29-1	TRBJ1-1	CSGVNRNTEAFF
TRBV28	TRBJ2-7	CASRTRVPYEQYF
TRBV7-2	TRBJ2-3	CASTNPRGPPIDTQYF
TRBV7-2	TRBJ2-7	CVSTRAWYEQYF
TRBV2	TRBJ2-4	CASREGELRNIQYF
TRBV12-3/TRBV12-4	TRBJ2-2	CASSPSRRTGELFF
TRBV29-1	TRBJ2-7	CSVTRADYEQYF
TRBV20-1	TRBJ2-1	CSARLAVSQEHNEQFF
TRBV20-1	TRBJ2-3	CSARLAVDTQYF
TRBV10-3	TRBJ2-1	CAIRETGGKYNEQFF
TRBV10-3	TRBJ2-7	CATRTSGGDSYEQYF
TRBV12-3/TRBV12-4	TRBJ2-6	CASSLGPGANVLTF
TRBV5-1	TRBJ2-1	CASSLVAGNNEQFF
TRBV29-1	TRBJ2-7	CSVQGLADGYEQYF
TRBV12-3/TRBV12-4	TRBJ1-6	CASSLQGGGNSPLHF
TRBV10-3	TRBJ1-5	CAISELGSQDQPQHF
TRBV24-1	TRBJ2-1	CATSDDGTSGDSYNEQFF
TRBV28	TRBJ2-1	CASSRTSGMGSSYNEQFF
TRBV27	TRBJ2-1	CASSLGLAWFF
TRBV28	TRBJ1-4	CASSSPSGTGDEKLFF
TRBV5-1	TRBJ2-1	CASSSQPGQGHNEQFF
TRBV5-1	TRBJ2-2	CASSLAWGTATDPGELFF
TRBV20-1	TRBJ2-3	CSATLAGVDTQYF